The clone carrying this T cell receptor beta chain showed up many times. Germline CDR1 is MNHEY and CDR2 is SMNVEV (reference sequence). The CDR3 consists of 14 residues. V shed 11 bases and J shed 0 bases, with 17 bases lying between them. Only in-frame clones appear in the TCRdb table, and some are missing; sequencing was by immunoSEQ multiplex PCR. The sample records under 200,000 clones, under 90% being singletons. The sample comes from a study of blood T cell repertoires in COVID-19. The chain has TRBV27 and TRBJ2-7; D perhaps matches TRBD1 (6 bases). The specimen sequenced was PBMCs or T cells enriched from blood (not recorded which). The sequence derives from a woman between 50 and 59 years old who had recovered from COVID-19. CDR3 sequence reads: CAVARDTRSYEQYF. CDR3 nucleotide sequence: TGTGCCGTCGCCCGGGACACTCGCTCCTACGAGCAGTACTTC.